These T cell receptor beta chains were read from a single sample in a study of CD4+ T cells in melanoma. Repertoires were generated with immunoSEQ multiplex PCR, while TCRdb's copy carries only in-frame clones and drops some. The table lists roughly 150,000 clones, roughly 91% of them singletons. The receptors derive from a human donor with melanoma. CDR3s include the opening cysteine and the closing phenylalanine or tryptophan. The order of the fields is CDR3 protein, CDR3 DNA, D gene, clone size, V gene, J gene. The D gene is left open where the match is weak. Part of the rows lack a size; the others show once, few, many or a class for expanded clones.

CDR3: CASSLAGGADTDTQYF
DNA: TGCGCCAGCAGCTTGGCCGGGGGGGCTGACACAGATACGCAGTATTTT
D: TRBD2
size: .
V: TRBV5-1
J: TRBJ2-3

CDR3: CASSPRQGSHGYTF
DNA: TGTGCCAGCAGCCCGAGACAGGGTTCGCATGGCTACACCTTC
D: TRBD1
size: .
V: TRBV7-2
J: TRBJ1-2

CDR3: CASSPSGVGVDTQYF
DNA: TGCGCCAGCAGCCCGAGTGGGGTTGGGGTGGATACGCAGTATTTT
D: .
size: .
V: TRBV5-1
J: TRBJ2-3

CDR3: CASSMREGVEAFF
DNA: TGTGCCAGTAGTATGCGGGAGGGTGTCGAAGCTTTCTTT
D: .
size: .
V: TRBV19
J: TRBJ1-1

CDR3: CASSPRRTSNEKLFF
DNA: TGTGCCAGCAGCCCTCGCAGAACGTCTAATGAAAAACTGTTTTTT
D: .
size: .
V: TRBV27
J: TRBJ1-4

CDR3: CASSLGVLTFRNEQFF
DNA: TGTGCCAGCAGCTTAGGGGTTCTAACCTTTCGAAATGAGCAGTTCTTC
D: .
size: .
V: TRBV7-9
J: TRBJ2-1

CDR3: CASPPWAGANVLTF
DNA: TGTGCCAGTCCCCCATGGGCTGGGGCCAACGTCCTGACTTTC
D: .
size: .
V: TRBV7-9
J: TRBJ2-6

CDR3: CAWSVWASSYNEQFF
DNA: TGTGCCTGGAGTGTTTGGGCCAGCTCCTACAATGAGCAGTTCTTC
D: .
size: .
V: TRBV30
J: TRBJ2-1

CDR3: CASSLERLAWNEQFF
DNA: TGTGCCAGCAGCTTAGAGCGACTAGCATGGAATGAGCAGTTCTTC
D: TRBD2
size: .
V: TRBV11-2
J: TRBJ2-1

CDR3: CASTPSRTGDYQETQYF
DNA: TGTGCCAGCACCCCTTCCCGGACAGGGGACTACCAAGAGACCCAGTACTTC
D: TRBD1
size: .
V: TRBV25-1
J: TRBJ2-5

CDR3: CAWSGSNNEQFF
DNA: TGTGCCTGGAGCGGAAGTAACAATGAGCAGTTCTTC
D: .
size: .
V: TRBV30
J: TRBJ2-1

CDR3: CASSQDQGVPYGYTF
DNA: TGCGCCAGCAGCCAAGATCAGGGGGTCCCCTATGGCTACACCTTC
D: TRBD1
size: .
V: TRBV4-1
J: TRBJ1-2

CDR3: CASREGNEKLFF
DNA: TGCGCCAGTCGAGAGGGGAATGAAAAACTGTTTTTT
D: .
size: .
V: TRBV5-1
J: TRBJ1-4

CDR3: CASSLPLTNYNEQFF
DNA: TGTGCCAGCAGCTTACCGCTAACAAACTACAATGAGCAGTTCTTC
D: .
size: .
V: TRBV7-2
J: TRBJ2-1

CDR3: CASSSWRDGLNTEAFF
DNA: TGTGCCAGTAGTAGCTGGAGAGACGGCCTGAACACTGAAGCTTTCTTT
D: .
size: .
V: TRBV19
J: TRBJ1-1

CDR3: CASSDQRANSGANVLTF
DNA: TGTGCCAGCAGTGACCAGCGAGCAAACTCTGGGGCCAACGTCCTGACTTTC
D: .
size: .
V: TRBV2
J: TRBJ2-6

CDR3: CASSLDEGGQEDYGYTF
DNA: TGTGCCAGCAGCTTAGATGAGGGTGGACAGGAGGACTATGGCTACACCTTC
D: TRBD1
size: .
V: TRBV7-8
J: TRBJ1-2

CDR3: CASSPGTRNTGELFF
DNA: TGTGCCAGCAGCCCCGGGACTAGGAACACCGGGGAGCTGTTTTTT
D: TRBD2
size: once
V: TRBV11-2
J: TRBJ2-2

CDR3: CASSWGIGNTIYF
DNA: TGTGCCAGCAGTTGGGGGATTGGAAACACCATATATTTT
D: .
size: .
V: TRBV6-6
J: TRBJ1-3

CDR3: CASHSRGGINQPQHF
DNA: TGTGCCAGCCACTCCCGCGGGGGCATCAATCAGCCCCAGCATTTT
D: .
size: .
V: TRBV19
J: TRBJ1-5

CDR3: CASQRPQHF
DNA: TGTGCCAGTCAGCGGCCCCAGCATTTT
D: .
size: .
V: TRBV27
J: TRBJ1-5

CDR3: CASSSSSGREQYF
DNA: TGTGCCAGCAGCTCCAGCTCGGGTCGCGAGCAGTACTTC
D: .
size: .
V: TRBV11-2
J: TRBJ2-7

CDR3: CAWSVGSGNTDTQYF
DNA: TGTGCCTGGAGTGTAGGTAGCGGGAACACAGATACGCAGTATTTT
D: TRBD2
size: .
V: TRBV30
J: TRBJ2-3

CDR3: CASSAGTSGPSEQFF
DNA: TGTGCCAGCAGTGCCGGGACTAGCGGGCCCAGTGAGCAGTTCTTC
D: TRBD2
size: .
V: TRBV5-4
J: TRBJ2-1

CDR3: CSGGGNTDTQYF
DNA: TGCAGCGGGGGGGGCAACACAGATACGCAGTATTTT
D: .
size: .
V: TRBV29-1
J: TRBJ2-3

CDR3: CARGGRNQPQHF
DNA: TGTGCCAGAGGGGGAAGAAATCAGCCCCAGCATTTT
D: .
size: .
V: TRBV5-6
J: TRBJ1-5

CDR3: CASSEARDRVSYTF
DNA: TGTGCCAGCAGTGAAGCGCGGGACAGGGTGAGCTACACCTTC
D: TRBD1
size: .
V: TRBV6-1
J: TRBJ1-2

CDR3: CASSPEGSIDYGYTF
DNA: TGCGCCAGCAGCCCCGAGGGTTCTATCGACTATGGCTACACCTTC
D: .
size: .
V: TRBV5-1
J: TRBJ1-2

CDR3: CSVDGRGGYTQYF
DNA: TGCAGCGTTGATGGGCGGGGGGGGTATACGCAGTATTTT
D: TRBD2
size: .
V: TRBV29-1
J: TRBJ2-3

CDR3: CASSVGRQGENTIYF
DNA: TGTGCCAGCAGCGTAGGCCGACAGGGAGAAAACACCATATATTTT
D: TRBD1
size: .
V: TRBV9
J: TRBJ1-3

CDR3: CASSLAGGPAPADTQYF
DNA: TGTGCCAGTAGTCTCGCGGGGGGGCCTGCTCCCGCAGATACGCAGTATTTT
D: TRBD2
size: .
V: TRBV19
J: TRBJ2-3

CDR3: CAISDTGVAGNTIYF
DNA: TGTGCCATCAGTGATACAGGGGTTGCTGGAAACACCATATATTTT
D: TRBD1
size: .
V: TRBV10-3
J: TRBJ1-3

CDR3: CASSSETGAREQYF
DNA: TGCGCCAGCAGCTCTGAGACAGGGGCGCGCGAGCAGTACTTC
D: TRBD1
size: .
V: TRBV5-1
J: TRBJ2-7

CDR3: CASREWSSYNSPLHF
DNA: TGTGCCAGCAGGGAGTGGAGCTCCTATAATTCACCCCTCCACTTT
D: .
size: once
V: TRBV6-1
J: TRBJ1-6

CDR3: CASGTKTNYGYTF
DNA: TGTGCCAGTGGAACAAAAACAAACTATGGCTACACCTTC
D: .
size: .
V: TRBV19
J: TRBJ1-2

CDR3: CASRGLGTGELFF
DNA: TGTGCCAGTCGGGGGCTCGGCACCGGGGAGCTGTTTTTT
D: .
size: .
V: TRBV19
J: TRBJ2-2

CDR3: CATLPAGTGELFF
DNA: TGTGCCACCTTACCGGCCGGGACCGGGGAGCTGTTTTTT
D: .
size: .
V: TRBV7-6
J: TRBJ2-2

CDR3: CASSLGFLALQETQYF
DNA: TGTGCCAGCAGCTTAGGGTTTTTGGCGCTCCAAGAGACCCAGTACTTC
D: .
size: once
V: TRBV7-9
J: TRBJ2-5

CDR3: CASSVGDRALQPQHF
DNA: TGTGCCAGCAGTGTCGGGGACAGAGCCCTTCAGCCCCAGCATTTT
D: TRBD1
size: .
V: TRBV2
J: TRBJ1-5

CDR3: CAWSVPGFGEKLFF
DNA: TGTGCCTGGAGTGTACCGGGGTTCGGTGAAAAACTGTTTTTT
D: .
size: .
V: TRBV30
J: TRBJ1-4

CDR3: CASSPTRDTQYF
DNA: TGTGCCAGCAGCCCTACGAGGGATACGCAGTATTTT
D: .
size: .
V: TRBV5-4
J: TRBJ2-3

CDR3: CASSGDRAHSPLHF
DNA: TGTGCCAGTAGTGGGGACAGGGCGCATTCACCCCTCCACTTT
D: TRBD1
size: .
V: TRBV19
J: TRBJ1-6

CDR3: CASSDPTAGYYTF
DNA: TGTGCCAGCAGTGACCCGACAGCCGGGTACTACACCTTC
D: .
size: .
V: TRBV6-1
J: TRBJ1-2

CDR3: CASRFGRTPTQETQYF
DNA: TGCGCCAGCAGGTTTGGCCGAACCCCCACGCAAGAGACCCAGTACTTC
D: .
size: .
V: TRBV5-1
J: TRBJ2-5

CDR3: CASSLYNGAAYEQYF
DNA: TGCGCCAGCAGCTTGTATAATGGAGCCGCTTACGAGCAGTACTTC
D: .
size: .
V: TRBV5-1
J: TRBJ2-7

CDR3: CASSYLRGRHGYTF
DNA: TGTGCCAGCAGTTACTTAAGGGGGCGGCATGGCTACACCTTC
D: TRBD1
size: once
V: TRBV6-5
J: TRBJ1-2

CDR3: CASSFRSSYNEQFF
DNA: TGTGCCAGCAGCTTTCGAAGCTCCTACAATGAGCAGTTCTTC
D: .
size: .
V: TRBV11-3
J: TRBJ2-1

CDR3: CASSALTVGGELFF
DNA: TGTGCCAGCAGCGCCCTCACAGTGGGCGGGGAGCTGTTTTTT
D: .
size: .
V: TRBV6-1
J: TRBJ2-2

CDR3: CASSESNQPQHF
DNA: TGTGCCAGCAGTGAAAGCAATCAGCCCCAGCATTTT
D: .
size: .
V: TRBV2
J: TRBJ1-5

CDR3: CASSENPGLNTGELFF
DNA: TGTGCCAGCAGTGAAAATCCGGGACTTAACACCGGGGAGCTGTTTTTT
D: .
size: .
V: TRBV25-1
J: TRBJ2-2

CDR3: CASSPAGTSINEQFF
DNA: TGCGCCAGCAGCCCTGCCGGGACTAGCATCAATGAGCAGTTCTTC
D: TRBD2
size: .
V: TRBV5-1
J: TRBJ2-1

CDR3: CASSQETGDTEAFF
DNA: TGTGCCAGCAGCCAAGAAACAGGGGACACTGAAGCTTTCTTT
D: TRBD1
size: .
V: TRBV4-2
J: TRBJ1-1

CDR3: CASGPNLAGVTGELFF
DNA: TGTGCTAGTGGTCCCAATCTAGCGGGGGTCACCGGGGAGCTGTTTTTT
D: TRBD2
size: .
V: TRBV12-5
J: TRBJ2-2

CDR3: CASSLASVGVGNIQYF
DNA: TGCGCCAGCAGCTTGGCCTCTGTAGGGGTGGGAAACATTCAGTACTTC
D: .
size: .
V: TRBV5-1
J: TRBJ2-4